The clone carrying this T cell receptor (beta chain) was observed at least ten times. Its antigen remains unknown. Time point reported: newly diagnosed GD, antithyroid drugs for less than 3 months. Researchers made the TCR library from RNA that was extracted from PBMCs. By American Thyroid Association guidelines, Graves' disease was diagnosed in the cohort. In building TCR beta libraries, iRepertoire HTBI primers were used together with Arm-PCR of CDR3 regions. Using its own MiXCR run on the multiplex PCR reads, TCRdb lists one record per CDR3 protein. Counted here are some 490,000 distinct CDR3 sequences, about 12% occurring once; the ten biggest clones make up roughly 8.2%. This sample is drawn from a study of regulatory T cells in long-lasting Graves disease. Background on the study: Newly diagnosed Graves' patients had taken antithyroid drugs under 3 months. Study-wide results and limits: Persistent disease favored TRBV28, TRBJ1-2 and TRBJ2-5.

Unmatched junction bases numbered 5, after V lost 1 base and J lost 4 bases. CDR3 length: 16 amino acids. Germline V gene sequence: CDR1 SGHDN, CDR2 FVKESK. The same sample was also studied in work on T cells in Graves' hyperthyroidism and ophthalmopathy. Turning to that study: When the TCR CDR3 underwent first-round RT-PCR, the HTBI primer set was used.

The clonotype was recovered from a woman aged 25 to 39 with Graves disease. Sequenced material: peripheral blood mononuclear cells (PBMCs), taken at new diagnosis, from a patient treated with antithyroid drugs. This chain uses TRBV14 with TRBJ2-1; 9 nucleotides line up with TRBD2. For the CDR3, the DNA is TGTGCCAGCAGCCAAGTGAGGCTAGCGGGGTACAATGAGCAGTTCTTC. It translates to CASSQVRLAGYNEQFF.